Sequencing of this TCR beta chain was carried out in a study of T cell responses to AZD1222 COVID-19 vaccine. This clone was detected a few times. With 0 bases removed from V and 1 base from J, the gap between germline ends came to 7 bases. CDR3 size: 14 residues. The germline CDR1 and CDR2 sequences are SGHRS and YFSETQ. Repertoires were generated with immunoSEQ multiplex PCR, while TCRdb's copy carries only in-frame clones and drops some. The table has 100,000 or so clones, nearly 90% seen once; the top ten hold around 2.3%. The receptor's source is an adult who received the AZD1222 COVID-19 vaccine. The rearrangement uses TRBV5-1 and TRBJ1-2, with no clear D. This sample comprised peripheral blood, obtained 28 days after the second AZD1222 dose. The DNA for the CDR3 is TGCGCCAGCAGCTTGGACAGCCTTAACTATGGCTACACCTTC. This translates into CASSLDSLNYGYTF.